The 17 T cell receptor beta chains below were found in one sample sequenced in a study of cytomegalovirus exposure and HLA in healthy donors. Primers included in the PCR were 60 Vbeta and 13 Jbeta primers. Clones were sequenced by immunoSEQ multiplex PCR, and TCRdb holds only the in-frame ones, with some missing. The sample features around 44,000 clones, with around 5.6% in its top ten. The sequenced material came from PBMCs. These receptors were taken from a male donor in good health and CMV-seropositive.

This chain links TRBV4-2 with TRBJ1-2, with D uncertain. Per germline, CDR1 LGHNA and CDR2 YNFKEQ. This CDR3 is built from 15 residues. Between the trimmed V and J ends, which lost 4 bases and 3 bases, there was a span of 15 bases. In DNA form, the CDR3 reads TGTGCCAGCAGCCTAACACAAAACCAGGACTATGGCTACACCTTC. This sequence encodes CASSLTQNQDYGYTF.

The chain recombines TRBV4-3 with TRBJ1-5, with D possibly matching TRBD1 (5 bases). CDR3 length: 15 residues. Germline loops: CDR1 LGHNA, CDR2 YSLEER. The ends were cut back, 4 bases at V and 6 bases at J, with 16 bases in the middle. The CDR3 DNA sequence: TGCGCCAGCAGCCCTGACAGCTTAGGGGTTCAGCCCCAGCATTTT. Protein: CASSPDSLGVQPQHF.

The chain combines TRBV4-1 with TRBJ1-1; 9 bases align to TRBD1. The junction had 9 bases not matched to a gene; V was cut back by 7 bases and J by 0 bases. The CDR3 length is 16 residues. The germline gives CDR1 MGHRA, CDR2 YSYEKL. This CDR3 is CASKLGTGNLNTEAFF. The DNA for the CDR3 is TGCGCCAGCAAACTCGGGACAGGGAACTTGAACACTGAAGCTTTCTTT.

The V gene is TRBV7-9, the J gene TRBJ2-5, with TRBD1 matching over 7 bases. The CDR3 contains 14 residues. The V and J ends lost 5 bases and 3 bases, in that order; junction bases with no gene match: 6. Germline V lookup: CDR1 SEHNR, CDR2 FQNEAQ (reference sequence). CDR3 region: CASSPGTAKETQYF. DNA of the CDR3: TGTGCCAGCAGCCCCGGGACAGCAAAAGAGACCCAGTACTTC.

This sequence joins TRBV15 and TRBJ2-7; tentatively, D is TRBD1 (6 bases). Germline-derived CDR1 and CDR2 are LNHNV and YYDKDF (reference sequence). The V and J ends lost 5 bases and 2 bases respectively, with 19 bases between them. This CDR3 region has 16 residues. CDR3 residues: CATSDSTGLGTYEQYF. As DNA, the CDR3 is TGTGCCACCAGCGACTCGACAGGCCTAGGGACCTACGAGCAGTACTTC.

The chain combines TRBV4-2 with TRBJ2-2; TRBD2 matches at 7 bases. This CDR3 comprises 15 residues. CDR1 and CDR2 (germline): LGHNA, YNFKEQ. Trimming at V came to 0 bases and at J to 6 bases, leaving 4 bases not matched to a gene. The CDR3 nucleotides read TGTGCCAGCAGCCAAGATGGTCTAGCGGCCGGGGAGCTGTTTTTT. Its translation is CASSQDGLAAGELFF.

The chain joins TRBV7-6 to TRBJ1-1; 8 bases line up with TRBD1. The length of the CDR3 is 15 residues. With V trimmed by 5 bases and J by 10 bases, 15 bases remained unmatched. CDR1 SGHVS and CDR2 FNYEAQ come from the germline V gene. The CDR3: CASSHRTGTEVGAFF. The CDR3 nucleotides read TGTGCCAGCAGCCATAGGACAGGGACGGAGGTGGGAGCTTTCTTT. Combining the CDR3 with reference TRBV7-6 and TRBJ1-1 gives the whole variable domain GAGVSQSPRYKVTKRGQDVALRCDPISGHVSLYWYRQALGQGPEFLTYFNYEAQQDKSGLPNDRFSAERPEGSISTLTIQRTEQRDSAMYRCASSHRTGTEVGAFFGQGTRLTVV.

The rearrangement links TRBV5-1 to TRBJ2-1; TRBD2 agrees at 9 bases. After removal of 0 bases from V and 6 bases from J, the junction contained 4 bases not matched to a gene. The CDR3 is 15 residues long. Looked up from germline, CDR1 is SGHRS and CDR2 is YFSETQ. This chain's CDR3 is CASSLVAGGGNEQFF. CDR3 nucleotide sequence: TGCGCCAGCAGCTTGGTGGCGGGGGGGGGCAATGAGCAGTTCTTC.

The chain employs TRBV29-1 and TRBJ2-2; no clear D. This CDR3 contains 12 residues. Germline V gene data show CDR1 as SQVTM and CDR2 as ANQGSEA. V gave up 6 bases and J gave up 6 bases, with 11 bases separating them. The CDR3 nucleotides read TGCAGCGTGACAAGTTGGGCCGGGGAGCTGTTTTTT. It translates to CSVTSWAGELFF.

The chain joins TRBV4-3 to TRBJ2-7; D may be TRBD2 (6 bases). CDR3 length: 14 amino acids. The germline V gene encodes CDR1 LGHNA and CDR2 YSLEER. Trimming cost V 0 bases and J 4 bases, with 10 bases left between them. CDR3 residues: CASSQEAGPYEQYF. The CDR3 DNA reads TGCGCCAGCAGCCAAGAGGCGGGGCCTTACGAGCAGTACTTC.

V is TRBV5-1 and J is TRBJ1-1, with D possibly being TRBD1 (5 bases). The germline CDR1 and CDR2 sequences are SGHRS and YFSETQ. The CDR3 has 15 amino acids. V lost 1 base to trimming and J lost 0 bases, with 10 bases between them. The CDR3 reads CASSLWGTMNTEAFF. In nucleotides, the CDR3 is TGCGCCAGCAGCTTGTGGGGGACTATGAACACTGAAGCTTTCTTT.

The DNA for the CDR3 is TGTGCCAGCTCGCGAGGACAGGGCGGAATGGAGACCCAGTACTTC. This sequence encodes CASSRGQGGMETQYF. The chain has TRBV18 and TRBJ2-5; 8 positions agree with TRBD1. The CDR3 is made up of 15 amino acids. Germline V gene lookup returns CDR1 KGHSH and CDR2 LQKENI. J gave up 5 bases and V 6 bases, and 11 bases lay outside the gene matches.

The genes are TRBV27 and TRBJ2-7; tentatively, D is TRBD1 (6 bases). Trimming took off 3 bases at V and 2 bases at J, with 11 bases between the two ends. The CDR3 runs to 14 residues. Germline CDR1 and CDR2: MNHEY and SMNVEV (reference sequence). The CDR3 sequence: CASSFLGQTYEQYF. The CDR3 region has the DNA TGTGCCAGCAGTTTCCTTGGACAGACCTACGAGCAGTACTTC.

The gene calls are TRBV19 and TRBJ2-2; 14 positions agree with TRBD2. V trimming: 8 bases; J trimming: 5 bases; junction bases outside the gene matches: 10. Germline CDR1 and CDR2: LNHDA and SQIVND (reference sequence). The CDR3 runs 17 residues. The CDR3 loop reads CASGRLAGGLGTGELFF. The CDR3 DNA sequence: TGTGCCAGTGGACGACTAGCGGGGGGGTTAGGGACCGGGGAGCTGTTTTTT.

CDR3 sequence: CASSGGGSGPGELFF. The CDR3 DNA reads TGCGCCAGCAGCGGGGGGGGGTCCGGTCCCGGGGAGCTGTTTTTT. The chain carries TRBV5-1 and TRBJ2-2; 7 nucleotides align to TRBD2. CDR3 size: 15 residues. Germline loops: CDR1 SGHRS, CDR2 YFSETQ. Trimming cost V 4 bases and J 6 bases; bases outside gene matches: 9.

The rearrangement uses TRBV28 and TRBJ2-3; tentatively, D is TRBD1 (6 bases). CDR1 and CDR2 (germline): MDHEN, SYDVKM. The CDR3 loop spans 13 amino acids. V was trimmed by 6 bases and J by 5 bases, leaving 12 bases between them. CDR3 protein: CASRRQDEDTQYF. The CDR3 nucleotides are TGTGCCAGCAGACGACAGGATGAAGATACGCAGTATTTT. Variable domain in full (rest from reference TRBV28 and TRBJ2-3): DVKVTQSSRYLVKRTGEKVFLECVQDMDHENMFWYRQDPGLGLRLIYFSYDVKMKEKGDIPEGYSVSREKKERFSLILESASTNQTSMYLCASRRQDEDTQYFGPGTRLTVL.

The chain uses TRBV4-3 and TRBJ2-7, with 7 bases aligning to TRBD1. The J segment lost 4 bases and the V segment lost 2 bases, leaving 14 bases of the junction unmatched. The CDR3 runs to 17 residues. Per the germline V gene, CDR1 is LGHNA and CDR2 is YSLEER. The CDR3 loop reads CASSQMWDDSRGYEQYF. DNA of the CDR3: TGCGCCAGCAGCCAAATGTGGGATGACAGCAGGGGGTACGAGCAGTACTTC.